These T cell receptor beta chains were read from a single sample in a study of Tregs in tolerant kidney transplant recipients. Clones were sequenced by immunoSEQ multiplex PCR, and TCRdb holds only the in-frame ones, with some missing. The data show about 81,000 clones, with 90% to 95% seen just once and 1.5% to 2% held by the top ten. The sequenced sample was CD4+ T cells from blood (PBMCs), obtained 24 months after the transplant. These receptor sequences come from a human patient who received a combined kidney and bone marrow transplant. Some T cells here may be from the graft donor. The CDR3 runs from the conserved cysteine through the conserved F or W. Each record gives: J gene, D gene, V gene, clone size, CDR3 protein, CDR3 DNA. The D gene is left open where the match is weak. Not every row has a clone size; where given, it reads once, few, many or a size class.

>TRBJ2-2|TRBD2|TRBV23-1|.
CASSPGLAGFNTGELFF
TGCGCCAGCAGCCCGGGACTAGCGGGATTCAACACCGGGGAGCTGTTTTTT
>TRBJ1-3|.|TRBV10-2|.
CASSELRTLPGNTIYF
TGCGCCAGCAGTGAGTTACGGACACTCCCTGGAAACACCATATATTTT
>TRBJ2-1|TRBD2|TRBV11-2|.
CASSPRTSGRNNEQFF
TGTGCCAGCAGCCCGAGGACTAGCGGGAGGAACAATGAGCAGTTCTTC
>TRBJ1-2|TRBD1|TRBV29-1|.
CSVARDRGWYGYTF
TGCAGCGTCGCACGGGACAGGGGGTGGTATGGCTACACCTTC
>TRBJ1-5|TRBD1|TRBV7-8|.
CASSPWGRDRGNQPQHF
TGTGCCAGCAGCCCCTGGGGCCGAGACAGGGGGAATCAGCCCCAGCATTTT
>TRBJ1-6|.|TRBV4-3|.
CASSQESLKSPLHF
TGCGCCAGCAGCCAAGAATCTCTTAAATCACCCCTCCACTTT
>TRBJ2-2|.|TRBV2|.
CASSARASTGELFF
TGTGCCAGCAGTGCGAGGGCGAGCACCGGGGAGCTGTTTTTT
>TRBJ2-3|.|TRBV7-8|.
CASSLVEDGTQYF
TGTGCCAGCAGCTTAGTTGAGGATGGAACGCAGTATTTT
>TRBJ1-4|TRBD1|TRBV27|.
CASSFQTGNTGKLFF
TGTGCCAGCAGTTTCCAGACAGGGAACACCGGAAAACTGTTTTTT
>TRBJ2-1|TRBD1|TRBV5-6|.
CASRRTGRNEQFF
TGTGCCAGCAGAAGGACAGGGAGGAATGAGCAGTTCTTC
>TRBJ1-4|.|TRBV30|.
CAWSVLTTNEKLFF
TGTGCCTGGAGTGTACTCACAACTAATGAAAAACTGTTTTTT
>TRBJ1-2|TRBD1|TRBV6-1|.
CASSEDRGIYGYTF
TGTGCCAGCAGTGAGGACAGGGGGATATATGGCTACACCTTC
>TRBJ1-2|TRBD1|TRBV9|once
CASSTDRGYDYGYTF
TGTGCCAGCAGCACGGACAGGGGGTATGACTATGGCTACACCTTC
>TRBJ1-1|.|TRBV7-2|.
CASSTMARGNTEAFF
TGTGCCAGCAGCACCATGGCCAGGGGAAACACTGAAGCTTTCTTT
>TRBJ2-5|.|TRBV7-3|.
CASSPMKGEGTQYF
TGTGCCAGCAGCCCGATGAAGGGGGAAGGGACCCAGTACTTC
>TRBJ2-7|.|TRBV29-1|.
CSVEEYEGVEQYF
TGCAGCGTTGAAGAGTATGAAGGGGTCGAGCAGTACTTC
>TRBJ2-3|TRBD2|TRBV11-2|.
CASSLEWRGDTDTQYF
TGTGCCAGCAGCTTAGAGTGGCGGGGGGACACAGATACGCAGTATTTT
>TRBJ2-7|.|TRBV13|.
CASSLGLSYEQYF
TGTGCCAGCAGCTTAGGTCTTTCCTACGAGCAGTACTTC
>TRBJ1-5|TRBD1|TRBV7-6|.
CSHLRDRGFNSNQPQHF
TGTTCCCATTTAAGGGACAGGGGTTTCAATAGCAATCAGCCCCAGCATTTT
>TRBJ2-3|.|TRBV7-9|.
CASSLGAGSSTDTQYF
TGTGCCAGCAGCTTAGGGGCGGGGTCCAGCACAGATACGCAGTATTTT
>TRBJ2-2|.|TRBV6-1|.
CASSGKLNTGELFF
TGTGCCAGCAGTGGAAAACTGAACACCGGGGAGCTGTTTTTT
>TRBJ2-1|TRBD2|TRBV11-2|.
CASSGTTAYNEQFF
TGTGCCAGCAGCGGGACTACAGCCTACAATGAGCAGTTCTTC
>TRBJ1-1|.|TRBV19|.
CASSIGRNTEAFF
TGTGCCAGTAGTATTGGGAGGAACACTGAAGCTTTCTTT
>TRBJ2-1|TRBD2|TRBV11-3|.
CASSWRTSEYNEQFF
TGTGCCAGCAGCTGGCGGACTAGCGAATACAATGAGCAGTTCTTC
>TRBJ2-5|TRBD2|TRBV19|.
CASSGTSGQETQYF
TGTGCCAGTAGCGGGACTAGCGGACAAGAGACCCAGTACTTC
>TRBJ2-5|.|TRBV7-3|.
CASSLTQGETQYF
TGTGCCAGCAGCTTAACACAGGGAGAGACCCAGTACTTC
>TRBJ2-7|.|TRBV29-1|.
CSVEDRIYEQYF
TGCAGCGTTGAAGACAGAATATACGAGCAGTACTTC
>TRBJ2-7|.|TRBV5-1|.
CASSHSQGYEQYF
TGCGCCAGCAGCCATTCACAGGGCTACGAGCAGTACTTC
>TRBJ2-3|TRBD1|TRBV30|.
CAWRGDRGTDTQYF
TGTGCCTGGAGGGGGGACAGGGGCACAGATACGCAGTATTTT
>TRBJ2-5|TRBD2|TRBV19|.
CASRQARGRGETQYF
TGTGCCAGTAGACAAGCACGCGGGAGAGGGGAGACCCAGTACTTC
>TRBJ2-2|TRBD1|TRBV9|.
CASSLQGTGELFF
TGTGCCAGCAGCTTACAGGGGACCGGGGAGCTGTTTTTT
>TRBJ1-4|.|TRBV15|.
CATSRDLEEKLFF
TGTGCCACCAGCAGAGATTTAGAAGAAAAACTGTTTTTT
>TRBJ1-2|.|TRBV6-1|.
CASRLTRLFNYGYTF
TGTGCCAGCAGGTTAACACGTCTCTTTAACTATGGCTACACCTTC
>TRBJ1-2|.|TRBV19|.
CASSIRNYGYTF
TGTGCCAGTAGTATACGGAACTATGGCTACACCTTC
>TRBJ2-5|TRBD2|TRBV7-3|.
CASSWGLAGQETQYF
TGTGCCAGCAGCTGGGGACTAGCGGGGCAGGAGACCCAGTACTTC
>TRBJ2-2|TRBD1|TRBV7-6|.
CASSLIPTGVTGELFF
TGTGCCAGCAGCTTAATTCCGACAGGGGTCACCGGGGAGCTGTTTTTT
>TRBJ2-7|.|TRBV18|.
CASSSSYEQYF
TGTGCCAGCTCGAGCTCCTACGAGCAGTACTTC
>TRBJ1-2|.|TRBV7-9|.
CASSPLTQGYYTF
TGTGCCAGCAGCCCCCTTACCCAGGGTTACTACACCTTC
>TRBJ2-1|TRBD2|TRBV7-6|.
CASSRGGLYNEQFF
TGTGCCAGCTCCCGGGGGGGCCTATACAATGAGCAGTTCTTC
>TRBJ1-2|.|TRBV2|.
CASSLTGNYGYTF
TGTGCCAGCAGTCTTACAGGGAACTATGGCTACACCTTC
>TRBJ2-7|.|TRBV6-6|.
CASRKPGSPTYEQYF
TGTGCCAGCAGAAAACCAGGGTCCCCTACCTACGAGCAGTACTTC
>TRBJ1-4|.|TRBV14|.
CASSQDGWYRSGEKLFF
TGTGCCAGCAGCCAAGATGGATGGTACAGGTCAGGTGAAAAACTGTTTTTT
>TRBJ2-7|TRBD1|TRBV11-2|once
CASSPGQFYEQYF
TGTGCCAGCAGCCCGGGACAGTTCTACGAGCAGTACTTC
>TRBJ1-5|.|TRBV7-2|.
CASSFSVGYQPQHF
TGTGCCAGCAGCTTCAGCGTCGGGTATCAGCCCCAGCATTTT
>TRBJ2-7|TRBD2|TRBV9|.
CASSVDTGTSGGPSYEQYF
TGTGCCAGCAGCGTAGACACCGGGACTAGCGGGGGGCCCTCCTACGAGCAGTACTTC
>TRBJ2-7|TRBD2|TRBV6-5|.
CASKGLAGDEQYF
TGTGCCAGTAAAGGACTAGCGGGGGACGAGCAGTACTTC
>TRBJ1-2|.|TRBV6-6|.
CASTILPGGSNYGYTF
TGTGCCAGCACCATCCTCCCCGGAGGGTCTAACTATGGCTACACCTTC
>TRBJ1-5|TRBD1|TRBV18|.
CASSDVMGQGNQPQHF
TGTGCCAGCTCGGATGTTATGGGACAGGGCAATCAGCCCCAGCATTTT
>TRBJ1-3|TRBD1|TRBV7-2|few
CASSEVWQGAAGNTIYF
TGTGCCAGCAGCGAAGTTTGGCAGGGGGCAGCTGGAAACACCATATATTTT
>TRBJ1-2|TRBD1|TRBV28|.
CASSENRDRTSYGYTF
TGTGCCAGCAGCGAGAACCGGGACAGGACCTCCTATGGCTACACCTTC
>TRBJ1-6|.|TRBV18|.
CASSPFTGKTLNSPLHF
TGTGCCAGCTCACCTTTTACAGGGAAGACTCTAAATTCACCCCTCCACTTT
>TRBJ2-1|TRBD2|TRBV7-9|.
CASSLWGAGGLFSNEQFF
TGTGCCAGCAGCTTATGGGGAGCGGGAGGGCTCTTCAGTAATGAGCAGTTCTTC
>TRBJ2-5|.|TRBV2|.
CASKALEGYQETQYF
TGTGCCAGCAAAGCTTTGGAGGGGTACCAAGAGACCCAGTACTTC